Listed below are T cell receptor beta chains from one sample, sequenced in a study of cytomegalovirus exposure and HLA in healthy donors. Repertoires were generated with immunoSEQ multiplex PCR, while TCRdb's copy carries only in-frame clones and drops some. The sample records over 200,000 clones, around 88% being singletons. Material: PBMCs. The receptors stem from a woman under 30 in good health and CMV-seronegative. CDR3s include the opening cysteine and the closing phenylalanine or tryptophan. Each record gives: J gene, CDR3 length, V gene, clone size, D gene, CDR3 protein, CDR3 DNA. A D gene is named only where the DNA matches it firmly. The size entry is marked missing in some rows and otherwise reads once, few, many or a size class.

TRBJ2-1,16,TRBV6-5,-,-,CASSYPSLGGTNEQFF,TGTGCCAGCAGTTACCCCTCGCTAGGGGGAACGAATGAGCAGTTCTTC
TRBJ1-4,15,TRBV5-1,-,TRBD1,CASSHPTGVNEKLFF,TGCGCCAGCAGCCACCCGACAGGGGTTAATGAAAAACTGTTTTTT
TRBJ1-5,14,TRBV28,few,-,CASSLAQEGTPQHF,TGTGCCAGCAGTTTGGCGCAGGAGGGGACGCCCCAGCATTTT
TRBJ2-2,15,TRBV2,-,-,CASRVGQSNTGELFF,TGTGCCAGCAGGGTAGGACAGTCGAACACCGGGGAGCTGTTTTTT
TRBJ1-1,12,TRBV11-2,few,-,CASSWEGGEAFF,TGTGCCAGCAGCTGGGAAGGGGGTGAAGCTTTCTTT
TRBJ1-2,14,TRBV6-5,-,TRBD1,CASSRGQGAPGYTF,TGTGCCAGCAGCAGAGGACAGGGGGCGCCTGGCTACACCTTC
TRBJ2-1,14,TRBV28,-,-,CASTIGRSYNEQFF,TGTGCCAGCACCATTGGGAGATCCTACAATGAGCAGTTCTTC
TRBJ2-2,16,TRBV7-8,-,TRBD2,CASSSRRLAGTGELFF,TGTGCCAGCAGCTCGCGAAGACTAGCGGGAACCGGGGAGCTGTTTTTT
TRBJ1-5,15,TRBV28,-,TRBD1,CASSPDRGLGQPQHF,TGTGCCAGCAGTCCCGACAGGGGGCTCGGTCAGCCCCAGCATTTT
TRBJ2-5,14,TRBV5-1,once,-,CASSLGQTQETQYF,TGCGCCAGCAGCTTGGGACAAACCCAAGAGACCCAGTACTTC
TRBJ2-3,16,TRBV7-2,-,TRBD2,CASSPGLAGGPYTQYF,TGTGCCAGCAGCCCAGGACTAGCGGGAGGGCCATATACGCAGTATTTT
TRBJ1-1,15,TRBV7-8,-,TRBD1,CASSYDRDLNTEAFF,TGTGCCAGCAGCTACGACAGGGACTTGAACACTGAAGCTTTCTTT
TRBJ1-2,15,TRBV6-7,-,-,CASSHPWSGGDGYTF,TGTGCCAGCAGCCACCCCTGGTCCGGAGGTGACGGCTACACCTTC
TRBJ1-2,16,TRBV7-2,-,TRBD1,CASSPGTAGSNYGYTF,TGTGCCAGCAGCCCCGGGACAGCCGGTTCTAACTATGGCTACACCTTC
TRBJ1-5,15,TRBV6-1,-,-,CASRKDTLLEQPQHF,TGTGCCAGCAGAAAGGACACACTACTTGAACAGCCCCAGCATTTT
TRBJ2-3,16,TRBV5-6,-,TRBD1,CASSQGQGAGTDTQYF,TGTGCCAGCAGCCAGGGACAGGGTGCTGGCACAGATACGCAGTATTTT
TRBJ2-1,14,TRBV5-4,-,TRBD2,CASSLDGLREGEFF,TGTGCCAGCAGCTTGGATGGGTTGCGGGAGGGAGAGTTCTTC
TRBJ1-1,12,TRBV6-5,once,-,CASSFRQVEAFF,TGTGCCAGCAGTTTCCGACAGGTTGAAGCTTTCTTT
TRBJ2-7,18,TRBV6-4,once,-,CASSDSATRRGRRYEQYF,TGTGCCAGCAGTGACTCGGCCACTCGGAGGGGTAGGAGGTACGAGCAGTACTTC
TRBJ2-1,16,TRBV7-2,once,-,CASSLTGTYPYNEQFF,TGTGCCAGCAGCCTAACCGGGACTTACCCTTACAATGAGCAGTTCTTC
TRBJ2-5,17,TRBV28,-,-,CASSFQSVGARVETQYF,TGTGCCAGCAGTTTCCAGTCGGTGGGGGCGCGTGTAGAGACCCAGTACTTC
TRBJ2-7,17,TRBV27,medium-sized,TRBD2,CASSLSLGGSLPYEQYF,TGTGCCAGCAGTTTATCCCTAGGCGGGAGTCTCCCCTACGAGCAGTACTTC
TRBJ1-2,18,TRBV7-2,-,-,CASSSRGGALTLNYGYTF,TGTGCCAGCAGCTCCCGAGGAGGGGCACTTACATTAAACTATGGCTACACCTTC
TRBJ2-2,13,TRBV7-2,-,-,CASSPEGAGELFF,TGTGCCAGCAGCCCAGAGGGGGCCGGGGAGCTGTTTTTT
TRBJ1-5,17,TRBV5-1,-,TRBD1,CASSLRPGQGVTQPQHF,TGCGCCAGCAGCTTACGTCCGGGACAGGGTGTGACACAGCCCCAGCATTTT
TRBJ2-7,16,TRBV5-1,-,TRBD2,CASSWTSGSTSYEQYF,TGCGCCAGCAGCTGGACTAGCGGGAGTACCTCCTACGAGCAGTACTTC
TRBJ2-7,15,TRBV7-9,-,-,CASSPIAVQPYEQYF,TGTGCCAGCAGCCCTATAGCGGTCCAACCCTACGAGCAGTACTTC
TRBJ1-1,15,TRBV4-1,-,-,CASSQEGDLNTEAFF,TGCGCCAGCAGCCAAGAGGGAGACCTTAACACTGAAGCTTTCTTT
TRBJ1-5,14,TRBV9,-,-,CASSSTGINQPQHF,TGTGCCAGCAGCTCTACGGGGATCAATCAGCCCCAGCATTTT
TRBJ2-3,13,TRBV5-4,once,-,CASSGSRTDTQYF,TGTGCCAGCAGCGGGAGCCGGACAGATACGCAGTATTTT
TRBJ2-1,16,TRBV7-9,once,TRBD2,CASSWPLAGGNNEQFF,TGTGCCAGCAGCTGGCCCTTAGCGGGAGGGAACAATGAGCAGTTCTTC
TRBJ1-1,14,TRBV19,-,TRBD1,CASSIGTGNTEAFF,TGTGCCAGTAGTATCGGGACAGGGAACACTGAAGCTTTCTTT